Presented here are 19 T cell receptor beta chains from one specimen sequenced in a study of tumor and adjacent non-tumor tissue in lung cancer. A modified ARM-PCR protocol with three rounds of nested PCR amplified TCRbeta. TCRdb processed the multiplex PCR reads anew with MiXCR; each CDR3 protein has one entry. This sample has 60,000 to 95,000 distinct CDR3 sequences, with more than 60% found just once. The template was RNA from unsorted bulk tissue. The source material was lung tumor tissue. All receptors come from a woman aged 50 to 65 with non-small cell lung cancer.

Concerning this clonotype itself: An end of the junction does not agree with germline; a read error may underlie this. V usage is TRBV11-2 and J usage is TRBJ2-1; 9 nucleotides line up with TRBD1. This CDR3 comprises 16 residues. Germline CDR1 SGHAT, CDR2 FQNNGV. The CDR3 loop reads CASSLELGQGFTEQFF. CDR3 coding DNA: TGCGCCAGCAGCTTGGAATTGGGACAGGGATTCACTGAGCAGTTCTTC. Supplemented by reference TRBV11-2 and TRBJ2-1, the full variable domain reads EAGVAQSPRYKIIEKRQSVAFWCNPISGHATLYWYQQILGQGPKLLIQFQNNGVVDDSQLPKDRFSAERLKGVDSTLKIQPAKLEDSAVYLCASSLELGQGFTEQFFGPGTRLTVL.

In this sample, this clonotype turned up a few times. The CDR3 end shows no conserved phenylalanine or tryptophan, and so a read error is likely. The chain joins TRBV29-1 to TRBJ1-2, with D perhaps matching TRBD1 (6 bases). Between the trimmed V and J ends, which lost 1 base and 8 bases, there was a span of 17 bases. Germline V CDR1 and CDR2: SQVTM, ANQGSEA. The CDR3 totals 14 residues. In DNA, the CDR3 is TGCAGCGTTGAAGGTCCTGCAGGGGTATGGGGCTACACCTTG. Its protein is CSVEGPAGVWGYTL.

Notes on this clonotype: Its ends do not fully match the called genes, so a read error is possible. V usage is TRBV6-2 or TRBV6-3 and J usage is TRBJ2-1, with no clear D. This CDR3 is 11 amino acids long. Germline lookup yields CDR1 MNHEY and CDR2 SVGEGT. The CDR3 protein is CASSWEDEQIF. The DNA of the CDR3 is TGTGCCAGCAGTTGGGAAGATGAGCAGATCTTC.

On this clonotype: Because it lacks the conserved phenylalanine or tryptophan at the end, this CDR3 is likely a read error. The DNA is omitted, as the CDR3 cannot be located on it reliably, and the CDR3 follows TCRdb's listing. CDR3 sequence reads: CASSGGRGPDPQFV. V gene TRBV5-1 combines with J gene TRBJ2-1; the tabulated D call, TRBD2, remains unverified against the DNA. Germline CDR1 is SGHRS and CDR2 is YFSETQ. Including both end residues, the CDR3 is 14 amino acids long.

Remarks on this clonotype: The final CDR3 position lacks the conserved phenylalanine or tryptophan, pointing to a likely read error. The rearrangement uses TRBV6-4 and TRBJ2-6; D gene unclear. The CDR3 loop spans 15 amino acids. CDR1 MRHNA and CDR2 SNTAGT come from the germline V gene. The CDR3 spells CASRDSLSGANVLTL. Written as DNA, the CDR3 is TGTGCCAGCAGAGACTCACTATCTGGGGCCAACGTCCTGACTCTC.

The count of this clonotype is one. The rearrangement joins TRBV6-6 to TRBJ1-6, with D maybe TRBD1 (5 bases). Looked up from germline, CDR1 is MNHNY and CDR2 is SVGAGI (reference sequence). The CDR3 runs 16 residues. Trimming pared 4 bases from V and 17 bases from J, leaving 27 bases between. CDR3 bases: TGTGCCAGCAGTTCACTCGGGGCGCCGGGCGATTCACCTGTCCACTTT. Translation gives CASSSLGAPGDSPVHF.

V usage is TRBV11-2 and J usage is TRBJ2-1; TRBD2 matches at 10 bases. The CDR3 spans 16 residues. Looked up from germline, CDR1 is SGHAT and CDR2 is FQNNGV. V was pared by 9 bases and J by 9 bases, with 17 bases of the junction left unmatched. CDR3 in amino acids: CARSPGGLARVGEQFF. The CDR3, as DNA: TGTGCCAGAAGCCCAGGGGGACTAGCGAGAGTAGGTGAGCAGTTCTTC.

V is TRBV6-6 and J is TRBJ2-5; weak D call: TRBD1 (6 bases). V was trimmed by 4 bases and J by 10 bases, leaving 22 bases between them. The CDR3 consists of 15 residues. The V gene's germline CDR1 is MNHNY and CDR2 SVGAGI (reference sequence). The CDR3: CASSSQPAARGIQYF. DNA for the CDR3: TGTGCCAGCAGTTCACAACCGGCGGCTAGGGGGATCCAGTACTTC.

This sequence joins TRBV11-2 and TRBJ2-2; D is undetermined. This CDR3 region has 14 residues. Germline CDR1 SGHAT, CDR2 FQNNGV. The V end lost 7 bases, the J end lost 6 bases, and 15 bases lay between the germline ends. The CDR3 reads CASNSRIQAGELFF. Here the CDR3 DNA reads TGTGCCAGCAACTCCAGGATTCAAGCCGGGGAGCTGTTTTTT.

Comments on this clonotype: One junction end does not reproduce the germline sequence, and a read error may be involved. The chain couples TRBV6-5 to TRBJ2-7; TRBD2 is a possible D gene (5 bases). Germline V gene data show CDR1 as MNHEY and CDR2 as SVGAGI. The CDR3 loop spans 14 amino acids. The CDR3 here is CGSSYSRAGYEQYF. DNA for the CDR3: TGTGGCAGCAGTTACTCGAGGGCAGGCTACGAGCAGTACTTC.

Note on this clonotype: The junction and the germline gene differ at one end; a read error may be behind it. The chain has TRBV11-2 and TRBJ2-7; TRBD2 aligns across 14 bases. CDR3 length equals 18 residues. Germline V gives CDR1 SGHAT, CDR2 FQNNGV. The CDR3 is CASSPKTSGRATLHEQYF. DNA for the CDR3: TGTGCCAGCAGCCCAAAGACTAGCGGGAGGGCCACTCTCCACGAGCAGTATTTC. Supplemented by reference TRBV11-2 and TRBJ2-7, the full variable domain reads EAGVAQSPRYKIIEKRQSVAFWCNPISGHATLYWYQQILGQGPKLLIQFQNNGVVDDSQLPKDRFSAERLKGVDSTLKIQPAKLEDSAVYLCASSPKTSGRATLHEQYFGPGTRLTVT.

CDR3 amino acids: CAIRGGRDSYNEQFF. CDR3 nucleotide sequence: TGTGCCATCAGGGGAGGCAGGGATTCCTACAATGAGCAGTTCTTC. V usage is TRBV24-1 and J usage is TRBJ2-1, with D perhaps TRBD1 or TRBD2 (6 bases each). V lost 11 bases and J lost 1, with 17 bases in between. From germline, CDR1 is KGHDR and CDR2 SFDVKD. The CDR3 length is 15 residues.

The table lists this clonotype with a few counts. The genes are TRBV18 and TRBJ2-1; D is possibly TRBD2 (5 bases). V lost 4 bases and J 0 bases, leaving 10 bases between the germline ends. Germline CDR1 is KGHSH and CDR2 is LQKENI. The CDR3 sequence is 15 residues long. CDR3 in DNA: TGTGCCAGCTCACAAGAGCGGTTCTCCTACAATGAGCAGTTCTTC. Amino acid sequence: CASSQERFSYNEQFF.

Note on this clonotype: One end of the junction varies from germline; a read error may be responsible. V and J are TRBV6-1 and TRBJ1-2, with D hard to call. Germline CDR1 reads MNHNS; CDR2 reads SASEGT. This CDR3 contains 12 residues. The CDR3 bases are TGTGACAGCATGCGGGTAAGCCATGGCTACACCTTC. Translation gives CDSMRVSHGYTF.

As regards this clonotype: Sequence at one end of the junction differs from germline and may be a read error. The chain combines TRBV4-2 with TRBJ1-1, with D uncertain. The CDR3 loop spans 14 amino acids. CDR1 LGHNA and CDR2 YNFKEQ come from the germline V gene. CDR3 in amino acids: CTSSQDDTCGEAFF. The CDR3 nucleotides read TGTACCAGCAGCCAAGACGACACTTGTGGGGAAGCTTTCTTT.

Written as DNA, the CDR3 is TGTGCCAGCTGGTTAGGACCCCTAGGGGACCATACGCAGTATTTT. This encodes CASWLGPLGDHTQYF. The gene calls are TRBV11-2 and TRBJ2-3; D possibly uses TRBD1 or TRBD2 (5 bases each). CDR1 SGHAT and CDR2 FQNNGV come from the germline V gene. V was pared by 8 bases and J by 7 bases, with 22 bases between. The CDR3 covers 15 residues.

This clonotype was observed a single time. The germline gene is not matched at one end of the junction; a read error may be the cause. The chain employs TRBV4-2 and TRBJ2-7, with TRBD2 identical over 7 bases. From germline, CDR1 is LGHNA and CDR2 YNFKEQ. The CDR3 contains 15 residues. The CDR3 loop reads CASSHDAGGSLEHYF. The CDR3, as DNA: TGTGCCAGCAGCCATGATGCTGGCGGGAGTTTAGAGCATTACTTC.

Note on this clonotype: This may be a read error: a much more frequent sequence differs by one nucleotide. The rearrangement links TRBV20-1 to TRBJ2-3, with D unclear. Germline V gene data show CDR1 as DFQATT and CDR2 as SNEGSKA (reference sequence). The CDR3 covers 12 residues. The V and J ends lost 2 bases and 11 bases respectively, with 14 bases between them. The CDR3 DNA follows: TGCAGTGCTAGAAGGCGACCCTTTGGGCAGTATTTT. Its protein product is CSARRRPFGQYF.

In the case of this clonotype: This CDR3 is missing its conserved last phenylalanine or tryptophan, likely due to a read error. V gene TRBV6-4 combines with J gene TRBJ1-1; no reliable D call. Germline V gene lookup returns CDR1 MRHNA and CDR2 SNTAGT. The CDR3 is 14 residues long. Trimming removed 3 bases from V and 5 bases from J, with 13 bases in between. The CDR3 bases are TGTGCCAGCAGTGAATCAACAGCGAATACTGAAGCTTTCTCT. Its translation is CASSESTANTEAFS.